Below, 32 T cell receptor beta chains from the same sample are listed, as sequenced in a study of identical twins. One entry per CDR3 protein, called by TCRdb with MiXCR from the 5' RACE reads. The sample lists 200,000 to 250,000 distinct CDR3 sequences, approximately 11% occurring once. This sample also belongs to another study, concerning yellow fever vaccine responses in identical twins.

The sample was memory (CD45RO+) T cells sorted from blood. All receptors come from a woman between 18 and 29 years old in good health.

This clonotype has ten or more counts. The chain uses TRBV20-1 and TRBJ2-1; 7 bases fit TRBD2. V lost 0 bases to trimming and J lost 7 bases; unmatched junction nucleotides: 3. Per germline, CDR1 DFQATT and CDR2 SNEGSKA (reference sequence). The CDR3 covers 13 residues. The CDR3, as DNA: TGCAGTGCTAGAGACCCCGGGAGGAATGAGCAGTTCTTC. Translating gives CSARDPGRNEQFF.

This clonotype was detected only a few times. This chain joins TRBV24-1 and TRBJ2-5; D is unresolved. The CDR3 consists of 13 residues. The germline V gene has CDR1 KGHDR and CDR2 SFDVKD. The V end was cut by 3 bases, the J end by 0 bases, with 4 bases between. CDR3 residues: CATSDVDQETQYF. The CDR3 DNA sequence: TGTGCCACCAGTGATGTAGACCAAGAGACCCAGTACTTC.

In its sample, this clonotype was seen a few times. The genes are TRBV10-3 and TRBJ2-3; D is perhaps TRBD1 (6 bases). The CDR3 has 13 residues. The V and J ends lost 6 bases and 1 base respectively, with 8 bases between them. Per germline, CDR1 ENHRY and CDR2 SYGVKD. The CDR3 bases are TGTGCCATCAGCGGACAGCGCACAGATACGCAGTATTTT. It is translated as CAISGQRTDTQYF.

This clonotype came up a few times. The rearrangement uses TRBV20-1 and TRBJ2-3, with 9 bases lining up with TRBD1. The CDR3 runs 16 residues. The germline CDR1 and CDR2 sequences are DFQATT and SNEGSKA (reference sequence). After removal of 3 bases from V and 5 bases from J, the junction contained 12 bases not matched to a gene. The CDR3: CSASLTPGQGEDTQYF. Here the CDR3 DNA reads TGCAGTGCTAGCCTTACACCGGGACAGGGAGAAGATACGCAGTATTTT.

The sample holds a few counts of this clonotype. The J gene is TRBJ1-2, the V gene TRBV7-2; D possibly corresponds to TRBD1 (5 bases). CDR1 is SGHTA, CDR2 FQGNSA, per germline. The CDR3 is 12 amino acids. V was cut by 0 bases and J by 8 bases, with 7 bases left in between. The DNA for the CDR3 is TGTGCCAGCAGCTTAGCTGAGGGGGGCTACACCTTC. Translating it yields CASSLAEGGYTF.

The gene calls are TRBV11-2 and TRBJ2-7; TRBD2 is a possible D gene (5 bases). V shed 4 bases and J shed 7 bases, with 17 bases lying between them. The CDR3 has 14 amino acids. Germline CDR1 is SGHAT and CDR2 is FQNNGV. CDR3 amino acids: CASSSGLGSGEQYF. The CDR3 DNA follows: TGTGCCAGCAGCTCCGGACTGGGTTCGGGAGAGCAGTACTTC.

This chain joins TRBV7-2 and TRBJ2-7; tentative D call: TRBD1 (7 bases). There are 15 residues in the CDR3. Looked up from germline, CDR1 is SGHTA and CDR2 is FQGNSA. Trimming pared 5 bases from V and 1 base from J, leaving 15 bases between. In DNA, the CDR3 is TGTGCCAGCAGCCCATGGCAGGGGGGATCCTACGAGCAGTACTTC. The encoded protein is CASSPWQGGSYEQYF.

This clonotype turned up a few times. The CDR3 DNA reads as TGTGCCAGCAGTAGAGTCCCGGGACAGGGCTACGAGCAGTACTTC. It translates to CASSRVPGQGYEQYF. The J gene is TRBJ2-7, the V gene TRBV6-1; 9 bases are shared with TRBD1. With V trimmed by 5 bases and J by 3 bases, 8 bases remained unmatched. In germline, CDR1 is MNHNS, CDR2 SASEGT. The length of the CDR3 is 15 residues.

J is TRBJ2-3 and V is TRBV5-6, with TRBD2 as a possible D gene (7 bases). Trimming cost V 0 bases and J 1 base, with 12 bases left between them. CDR3 length equals 16 residues. The germline V gene has CDR1 SGHDT and CDR2 YYEEEE. CDR3 sequence reads: CASSLGRGAGTDTQYF. The DNA of the CDR3 is TGTGCCAGCAGCTTGGGTCGGGGGGCGGGCACAGATACGCAGTATTTT.

This clonotype was picked up a small number of times. The chain combines TRBV30 with TRBJ2-1; tentative D call: TRBD2 (6 bases). CDR1 and CDR2 from the germline V gene are GTSNPN and SVGIG (reference sequence). The CDR3 length is 14 residues. Trimming pared 0 bases from V and 3 bases from J, leaving 9 bases between. In DNA form, the CDR3 reads TGTGCCTGGAGTGTAAGACTAGACTACAATGAGCAGTTCTTC. Protein sequence: CAWSVRLDYNEQFF.

The rearrangement uses TRBV18 and TRBJ2-7; D may be TRBD1 (5 bases). Trimming took off 0 bases at V and 8 bases at J, with 14 bases between the two ends. CDR3 length: 14 residues. Germline assignment: CDR1 KGHSH and CDR2 LQKENI. The CDR3 DNA is TGTGCCAGCTCACCACCGGACCAAAAGGGGAAGCAGTACTTC. Translating gives CASSPPDQKGKQYF.

This clonotype has more than one count but fewer than ten. The CDR3 loop reads CASSQTQGAYNEQFF. The CDR3 DNA sequence: TGTGCCAGCAGCCAGACACAGGGGGCATACAATGAGCAGTTCTTC. The chain carries TRBV14 and TRBJ2-1, with 9 bases identical to TRBD1. CDR1 is SGHDN, CDR2 FVKESK, per germline. V was clipped by 3 bases and J by 4 bases; unmatched bases: 4. This CDR3 is built from 15 residues.

This clonotype was counted between two and nine times. V and J are TRBV28 and TRBJ2-2, with unresolved D. Germline V gene data show CDR1 as MDHEN and CDR2 as SYDVKM. The CDR3 spans 15 residues. V was clipped by 6 bases and J by 0 bases, with 11 bases between them. CDR3 in DNA: TGTGCCAGCAGGGAGCTAACAGCGAACACCGGGGAGCTGTTTTTT. Amino acids: CASRELTANTGELFF.

This rearrangement joins TRBV18 to TRBJ1-5, with D hard to call. This CDR3 comprises 15 residues. Trimming removed 3 bases at V and 9 bases at J, with 18 bases between. Per the germline V gene, CDR1 is KGHSH and CDR2 is LQKENI. CDR3 sequence reads: CASSPSAVEAMPQHF. The CDR3 coding sequence is TGTGCCAGCTCACCGTCCGCAGTGGAGGCGATGCCCCAGCATTTT.

The chain is built from TRBV29-1 and TRBJ2-5; 7 bases fit TRBD2. The J segment lost 9 bases and the V segment lost 7 bases, leaving 14 bases of the junction unmatched. The CDR3 covers 13 residues. Germline lookup yields CDR1 SQVTM and CDR2 ANQGSEA. The CDR3 DNA reads TGCAGCGGACGCCTCTCGGGGGGTGCCCCCCAGTACTTC. Its translation is CSGRLSGGAPQYF.

This clonotype was observed many times. The V call is TRBV29-1, the J call TRBJ2-7; TRBD1 matches at 9 bases. CDR3 size: 15 residues. With V trimmed by 0 bases and J by 1 base, 4 bases remained unmatched. Germline V CDR1 and CDR2: SQVTM, ANQGSEA. The CDR3 nucleotides are TGCAGCGTTGAAGATAACAGGGGGCCTTCCTACGAGCAGTACTTC. Amino acid sequence: CSVEDNRGPSYEQYF.

CDR3 sequence reads: CASSLGGLGSSYEQYF. The DNA for the CDR3 is TGCGCCAGCAGCTTGGGGGGGCTGGGATCCTCCTACGAGCAGTACTTC. The chain employs TRBV5-1 and TRBJ2-7; perhaps TRBD1 as D (6 bases). The CDR3 extends over 16 amino acids. Germline CDR1 is SGHRS and CDR2 is YFSETQ. Trimming cost V 0 bases and J 0 bases, with 13 bases left between them. Full variable domain (remainder filled in from reference TRBV5-1 and TRBJ2-7): KAGVTQTPRYLIKTRGQQVTLSCSPISGHRSVSWYQQTPGQGLQFLFEYFSETQRNKGNFPGRFSGRQFSNSRSEMNVSTLELGDSALYLCASSLGGLGSSYEQYFGPGTRLTVT.

DNA for the CDR3: TGTGCCAGCAGCGCCCGTCAAGAGAGCACCGGGGAGCTGTTTTTT. It codes for CASSARQESTGELFF. The chain is built from TRBV9 and TRBJ2-2; D not resolved. Germline V CDR1 and CDR2: SGDLS, YYNGEE. V was cut by 3 bases and J by 4 bases, with 13 bases left in between. The CDR3 is 15 amino acids.

This clonotype was counted ten times or more. This chain links TRBV6-5 with TRBJ2-5; D is unresolved. This CDR3 is 14 amino acids long. The germline CDR1 and CDR2 sequences are MNHEY and SVGAGI. V lost 2 bases, J lost 4 bases, and 11 bases lay in between. The CDR3: CASSYTQAVETQYF. The CDR3 nucleotides are TGTGCCAGCAGTTACACTCAGGCGGTAGAGACCCAGTACTTC.

The J gene is TRBJ2-5, the V gene TRBV6-1; D uncertain. Germline values: CDR1 MNHNS, CDR2 SASEGT. The V gene lost 8 bases and the J gene lost 3 bases, with 19 bases spanning the gap. This CDR3 is 15 amino acids long. The DNA of the CDR3 is TGTGCCAGCCAACCCCGGACCCTCGTAGAAGAGACCCAGTACTTC. This translates into CASQPRTLVEETQYF.

This clonotype came up many times. The chain couples TRBV29-1 to TRBJ2-7; 7 nucleotides match TRBD2. The J segment lost 6 bases and the V segment lost 6 bases, leaving 8 bases of the junction unmatched. The CDR3 spans 12 residues. Per the germline V gene, CDR1 is SQVTM and CDR2 is ANQGSEA. CDR3 sequence (DNA): TGCAGCGTCACGACTAGCATCCGCGAGCAGTACTTC. Its protein product is CSVTTSIREQYF.

The chain has TRBV28 and TRBJ2-7; TRBD2 matches at 7 bases. CDR3 length equals 14 residues. J was trimmed by 5 bases and V by 5 bases; bases with no gene match: 9. Germline V gives CDR1 MDHEN, CDR2 SYDVKM. In DNA form, the CDR3 reads TGTGCCAGCAGTCCCGGGACTACCCTTCACGAGCAGTACTTC. Amino acid sequence: CASSPGTTLHEQYF.

A few counts support this clonotype. The chain has TRBV7-8 and TRBJ2-7, with 9 bases fitting TRBD1. The CDR3 covers 15 residues. Germline lookup yields CDR1 SGHVS and CDR2 FQNEAQ. Unmatched junction bases numbered 7, after V lost 1 base and J lost 6 bases. CDR3 coding DNA: TGTGCCAGCAGCTTAGTTCTGGGACAGGGATTCGAGCAGTACTTC. Protein: CASSLVLGQGFEQYF.

The chain has TRBV20-1 and TRBJ1-5; TRBD1 aligns across 8 bases. Germline CDR1 reads DFQATT; CDR2 reads SNEGSKA (reference sequence). The CDR3 is 12 amino acids. The trim removed 6 bases at V and 7 bases at J, leaving 5 bases unmatched. The CDR3 spells CSAQQGEQPQHF. In nucleotides, the CDR3 is TGCAGTGCCCAACAGGGGGAACAGCCCCAGCATTTT.

The chain has TRBV20-1 and TRBJ2-7, with 11 bases that match TRBD1. V gave up 3 bases and J gave up 4 bases; unmatched junction bases: 5. The germline V gene encodes CDR1 DFQATT and CDR2 SNEGSKA (reference sequence). The CDR3 sequence is 14 residues long. The CDR3 nucleotides read TGCAGTGCTAGGAACGGACAGGGGGCTTACGAGCAGTACTTC. Its translation: CSARNGQGAYEQYF.

This clonotype showed up many times. CDR3 loop: CASRQELVYNEQFF. The CDR3 nucleotides read TGTGCCAGCAGACAGGAACTGGTTTACAATGAGCAGTTCTTC. The chain is built from TRBV6-2 or TRBV6-3 and TRBJ2-1, with TRBD1 as a possible D gene (5 bases). V was shortened by 6 bases and J by 4 bases, with 13 bases between the two germline ends. There are 14 residues in the CDR3. Germline V gene sequence: CDR1 MNHEY, CDR2 SVGEGT.

The chain employs TRBV18 and TRBJ2-3, with D hard to call. CDR1 is KGHSH and CDR2 is LQKENI in the germline V gene. Trimming took 2 bases from V and 2 from J, leaving 8 bases between them. This CDR3 spans 14 amino acids. The CDR3 spells CASSPDSNTDTQYF. Written as DNA, the CDR3 is TGTGCCAGCTCACCAGATTCCAACACAGATACGCAGTATTTT.

The V call is TRBV20-1, the J call TRBJ1-6; 9 nucleotides line up with TRBD1. V lost 6 bases and J lost 5; bases outside the gene matches: 2. The CDR3 totals 13 residues. In germline, CDR1 is DFQATT, CDR2 SNEGSKA (reference sequence). This chain's CDR3 is CSAGQGNNSPLHF. As DNA, the CDR3 is TGCAGTGCAGGACAGGGGAATAATTCACCCCTCCACTTT.

The V call is TRBV10-1, the J call TRBJ2-1, with 14 bases matching TRBD2. The CDR3 runs to 18 residues. V dropped 3 bases and J dropped 6; count of bases not matched to a gene: 10. Germline assignment: CDR1 WNHNN and CDR2 SYGVQD (reference sequence). The CDR3 region is CASSELLGTSGRVNEQFF. Written as DNA, the CDR3 is TGCGCCAGCAGTGAATTGTTGGGGACTAGCGGGAGAGTCAATGAGCAGTTCTTC.

This clonotype has just a few counts. This rearrangement joins TRBV7-2 to TRBJ2-3; possible D gene TRBD1, 6 bases. Germline CDR1 SGHTA, CDR2 FQGNSA. Trimming took off 11 bases at V and 1 base at J, with 16 bases between the two ends. The CDR3 consists of 14 residues. CDR3 nucleotides: TGTGCCGGCGGACTTGGGACACGCACAGATACGCAGTATTTT. This gives the protein CAGGLGTRTDTQYF.

The chain recombines TRBV12-3 or TRBV12-4 with TRBJ1-2; no reliable D call. Between the trimmed V and J ends, which lost 1 base and 6 bases, there was a span of 12 bases. The CDR3 extends over 14 amino acids. CDR3 coding DNA: TGTGCCAGCAGTTTAGGGTTTGGTGGCCATGGCTACACCTTC. Translated, it gives CASSLGFGGHGYTF.

The J gene is TRBJ2-7, the V gene TRBV30, with D perhaps TRBD1 or TRBD2 (5 bases each). The CDR3 spans 15 residues. Germline V CDR1 and CDR2: GTSNPN, SVGIG (reference sequence). Deletions cut 8 bases from V and 3 bases from J, with 23 bases between. The CDR3 nucleotides read TGTGCCGGAGAACCCCGGGACCAGGCCGGCTACGAGCAGTACTTC. Protein sequence: CAGEPRDQAGYEQYF.